The 2 T cell receptor beta chains below were found in one sample sequenced in a study of T cells in Graves' hyperthyroidism and ophthalmopathy (dated by TCRdb to the late 2010s). The protocol used for the library was multiplex PCR. Sequencing was carried out with an Illumina HiSeq 2000. TCR beta CDR3 regions were amplified from RNA transcripts. A first-round RT-PCR of the TCR CDR3 used the HTBI primer set with the Qiagen OneStep RT-PCR kit. The raw public data were reprocessed by TCRdb itself: fastp quality trimming at Q25, MiXCR clonotype calling, in-frame beta chains only. When rows share a CDR3 protein, they turn into one entry using the most common DNA and genes. This sample comprises roughly 420,000 distinct CDR3 sequences, about a sixth of them detected only once. The ten largest clones add up to approximately 7.5% of the sample. The material sequenced was blood. These receptor sequences come from a woman aged 18-29 years with Graves' hyperthyroidism.

This chain links TRBV6-1 with TRBJ2-3, with 10 bases aligning to TRBD2. The CDR3 runs to 15 residues. Trimming cost V 2 bases and J 8 bases; bases outside gene matches: 7. Germline lookup yields CDR1 MNHNS and CDR2 SASEGT. The CDR3 coding sequence is TGTGCCAGCAGTGAAAGCGGGGGGGGCCCAGGTACGCAGTATTTT. This codes for CASSESGGGPGTQYF.

This clonotype has more than one count but fewer than ten. This may arise from a read error, as a much more abundant clone is one base away. The chain couples TRBV3-1 to TRBJ1-5, with D possibly matching TRBD1 (5 bases). The germline V gene has CDR1 LGHDT and CDR2 YNNKEL (reference sequence). This CDR3 contains 14 residues. The CDR3, as DNA: TGTGCCAGCAACCAAGGGTCAGGGTATCAGCCCCAGCATTTT. Amino acid sequence: CASNQGSGYQPQHF.